This TCR beta chain was captured in a study of blood T cell repertoires in COVID-19. Study details: From T cells, B-cell-depleted T cells, or PBMCs came the material, which was cDNA or gDNA.

With 1 base removed from V and 5 bases from J, the gap between germline ends came to 20 bases. The CDR3 is 16 residues long. Germline V lookup: CDR1 GTSNPN, CDR2 SVGIG (reference sequence). Here immunoSEQ multiplex PCR was the method, and the copy in TCRdb shows in-frame clones only, minus some. The sample carries about 43,000 clones, around 85% recorded once. This clone came up a few times. Specimen: peripheral blood. The sequence derives from a woman aged 55 to 70 with acute or convalescent COVID-19. The genes are TRBV30 and TRBJ1-1; a weak D match, TRBD1 (6 bases). The CDR3 bases are TGTGCCTGGAGTGCACAGGGCGGCGTGAAGGGGACTGAAGCTTTCTTT. Amino acids: CAWSAQGGVKGTEAFF.